A single sample is the source of the 25 T cell receptor beta chains below, sequenced in a study of T cell repertoires in cytomegalovirus infection. The antigens these receptors bind are not known. TCRdb ran MiXCR on the reads and lists one entry per CDR3 protein. The top ten clones hold roughly two thirds of a sample with around 77,000 distinct CDR3 sequences, 20% of them seen once. This specimen was CD8+ T cells from cultured PBMCs, taken from culture after CMV antigen stimulation. The receptors here all came from a human donor in good health (CMV status not recorded). Some clones in this sample may be carry-over from other donors' samples.

This clonotype was detected a few times. The rearrangement links TRBV4-1 to TRBJ2-5; D might be TRBD2 (6 bases). This CDR3 region has 16 residues. Germline loops: CDR1 MGHRA, CDR2 YSYEKL. V lost 1 base and J lost 4, with 16 bases in between. CDR3 in amino acids: CASSQGGGARGETQYF. For the CDR3, the DNA is TGCGCCAGCAGCCAAGGTGGCGGGGCTAGGGGAGAGACCCAGTACTTC.

This clonotype showed up just a few times. The chain carries TRBV7-6 and TRBJ1-1; no reliable D call. CDR1 is SGHVS, CDR2 FNYEAQ, per germline. V lost 1 base, J lost 1 base, and 13 bases lay in between. The CDR3 loop spans 16 amino acids. The chain's CDR3 is CASSLGGQAANTEAFF. As DNA, the CDR3 is TGTGCCAGCAGCTTAGGTGGTCAGGCAGCGAACACTGAAGCTTTCTTT. Filled out from reference TRBV7-6 and TRBJ1-1, the complete variable domain reads GAGVSQSPRYKVTKRGQDVALRCDPISGHVSLYWYRQALGQGPEFLTYFNYEAQQDKSGLPNDRFSAERPEGSISTLTIQRTEQRDSAMYRCASSLGGQAANTEAFFGQGTRLTVV.

This rearrangement joins TRBV10-2 to TRBJ2-5; tentative D call: TRBD2 (6 bases). The CDR3 runs 13 residues. V was pared by 8 bases and J by 4 bases, with 14 bases between. Per the germline V gene, CDR1 is WSHSY and CDR2 is SAAADI. The CDR3 nucleotides are TGCGCCAGCTCTCATATGGGGGGAGAGACCCAGTACTTC. Its translation: CASSHMGGETQYF.

This clonotype was found a few times. CDR3 sequence (DNA): TGTGCCAGCAGCTTAGGGCAGAGATATAGCAATCAGCCCCAGCATTTT. This encodes CASSLGQRYSNQPQHF. This chain joins TRBV7-2 and TRBJ1-5; D is undetermined. CDR3 size: 16 residues. Germline loops: CDR1 SGHTA, CDR2 FQGNSA. V was shortened by 1 base and J by 0 bases, with 10 bases between the two germline ends.

The rearrangement joins TRBV27 to TRBJ1-5; D remains unclear. With 7 bases removed from V and 7 bases from J, the gap between germline ends came to 20 bases. This CDR3 has 15 residues. Germline V gene lookup returns CDR1 MNHEY and CDR2 SMNVEV (reference sequence). CDR3 DNA: TGTGCCAGCAAACCGGGAGTTATGTGGGGACAGCCCCAGCATTTT. Its translation is CASKPGVMWGQPQHF.

This clonotype was observed a few times. V usage is TRBV7-2 and J usage is TRBJ2-2; D not certain. V lost 4 bases to trimming and J lost 5 bases, with 17 bases between them. Looked up from germline, CDR1 is SGHTA and CDR2 is FQGNSA. The CDR3 extends over 16 amino acids. The CDR3 loop is CASSWTDELGTGELFF. As DNA, the CDR3 is TGTGCCAGCAGCTGGACGGATGAACTGGGGACCGGGGAGCTGTTTTTT.

There are a few counts of this clonotype. The rearrangement joins TRBV7-8 to TRBJ2-7; 11 bases map to TRBD1. Germline V gene sequence: CDR1 SGHVS, CDR2 FQNEAQ. After removal of 5 bases from V and 2 bases from J, the junction contained 5 bases not matched to a gene. The CDR3 length is 15 residues. CDR3 DNA: TGTGCCAGCAGCGTCGGACAGGGGGCCCCCTACGAGCAGTACTTC. The encoded protein is CASSVGQGAPYEQYF.

This clonotype occurred many times. The J gene is TRBJ1-5, the V gene TRBV7-8, with 7 bases matching TRBD1. The CDR3 length is 14 residues. Per germline, CDR1 SGHVS and CDR2 FQNEAQ. The J segment lost 5 bases and the V segment lost 5 bases, leaving 6 bases of the junction unmatched. This CDR3 is CASSPRQGHQPQHF. CDR3 sequence (DNA): TGTGCCAGCAGCCCAAGACAGGGACATCAGCCCCAGCATTTT.

The gene calls are TRBV6-2 or TRBV6-3 and TRBJ1-5, with 8 bases lining up with TRBD1. Germline CDR1 MNHEY, CDR2 SVGEGT. The V gene end was trimmed by 2 bases and the J gene end by 6 bases; junction bases not matched to a gene: 6. This CDR3 is 15 amino acids long. The CDR3 protein is CASSYGQGLTQPQHF. The CDR3 DNA is TGTGCCAGCAGTTACGGACAGGGATTGACTCAGCCCCAGCATTTT.

V usage is TRBV6-2 or TRBV6-3 and J usage is TRBJ2-6; D is undetermined. Germline CDR1 reads MNHEY; CDR2 reads SVGEGT. This CDR3 comprises 16 residues. Deletions cut 3 bases from V and 1 base from J, with 10 bases between. In DNA form, the CDR3 reads TGTGCCAGCAGTTATCCCGTGGGGTCTGGGGCCAACGTCCTGACTTTC. Translation gives CASSYPVGSGANVLTF.

Written as DNA, the CDR3 is TGTGCCAGCAGATCGGACAGGGTTTCGGATGGCTACACCTTC. Its protein is CASRSDRVSDGYTF. This rearrangement joins TRBV7-2 to TRBJ1-2, with 8 bases aligning to TRBD1. CDR1 is SGHTA and CDR2 is FQGNSA in the germline V gene. CDR3 length: 14 residues. Trimming took 6 bases from V and 6 from J; bases not matched to a gene: 9.

The rearrangement joins TRBV27 to TRBJ2-1; weak D call: TRBD1 (5 bases). This CDR3 spans 13 amino acids. V was clipped by 8 bases and J by 10 bases, with 18 bases between them. Germline V gives CDR1 MNHEY, CDR2 SMNVEV (reference sequence). Written as DNA, the CDR3 is TGTGCCAGCGGTGTGACTCAGGGCCGAGAGCAGTTCTTC. Translated, it gives CASGVTQGREQFF.

This clonotype was picked up a small number of times. The chain recombines TRBV7-6 with TRBJ1-1; TRBD1 is a possible D gene (5 bases). Germline values: CDR1 SGHVS, CDR2 FNYEAQ. The V end was cut by 3 bases, the J end by 1 base, with 9 bases between. The CDR3 has 14 amino acids. This CDR3 reads CASSLADRNTEAFF. CDR3 nucleotide sequence: TGTGCCAGCAGCTTGGCCGACAGGAACACTGAAGCTTTCTTT.

This clonotype has just a few counts. The V and J genes are TRBV6-2 or TRBV6-3 and TRBJ2-2, with unresolved D. V lost 5 bases, J lost 5 bases, and 9 bases lay in between. CDR3 length: 13 residues. Germline values: CDR1 MNHEY, CDR2 SVGEGT. The CDR3 bases are TGTGCCAGCAGTGACTTCCAAACCGGGGAGCTGTTTTTT. This sequence encodes CASSDFQTGELFF.

CDR3 in DNA: TGTGCCAGCAGCTTCAATAGCGGGGTCTCCTACAATGAGCAGTTCTTC. It encodes CASSFNSGVSYNEQFF. The chain links TRBV13 to TRBJ2-1; TRBD2 aligns across 8 bases. Germline CDR1 PRHDT, CDR2 FYEKMQ (reference sequence). With V trimmed by 3 bases and J by 0 bases, 4 bases remained unmatched. The CDR3 runs to 16 residues.

The chain employs TRBV7-2 and TRBJ2-7; 10 bases align to TRBD1. With V trimmed by 4 bases and J by 5 bases, 8 bases remained unmatched. Germline V gives CDR1 SGHTA, CDR2 FQGNSA. This CDR3 is built from 15 residues. CDR3 loop: CASSYRDRGSHEQYF. The CDR3 region has the DNA TGTGCCAGCAGCTACCGGGACAGGGGATCCCACGAGCAGTACTTC.

A few counts support this clonotype. The rearrangement uses TRBV6-6 and TRBJ2-5; no reliable D call. The CDR3 runs 15 residues. The ends were cut back, 5 bases at V and 0 bases at J, with 13 bases in the middle. CDR1 and CDR2 (germline): MNHNY, SVGAGI (reference sequence). CDR3 loop: CASSDADKYQETQYF. As DNA, the CDR3 is TGTGCCAGCAGTGACGCCGACAAGTACCAAGAGACCCAGTACTTC.

V and J are TRBV4-1 and TRBJ2-2; D is undetermined. Germline loops: CDR1 MGHRA, CDR2 YSYEKL. V shed 0 bases and J shed 4 bases, with 6 bases lying between them. This CDR3 has 14 amino acids. In nucleotides, the CDR3 is TGCGCCAGCAGCCAAGAAGGACGCACCGGGGAGCTGTTTTTT. Residues: CASSQEGRTGELFF.

This clonotype was seen a handful of times. The chain employs TRBV27 and TRBJ2-5; D uncertain. V lost 3 bases and J lost 2, with 13 bases in between. Germline V gene sequence: CDR1 MNHEY, CDR2 SMNVEV (reference sequence). The CDR3 covers 15 residues. In DNA, the CDR3 is TGTGCCAGCAGTTTTAAGCAGACCCAGCAAGAGACCCAGTACTTC. It yields the protein CASSFKQTQQETQYF.

The V and J genes are TRBV27 and TRBJ2-5, with TRBD1 identical over 9 bases. Germline values: CDR1 MNHEY, CDR2 SMNVEV (reference sequence). The CDR3 spans 19 residues. V lost 5 bases and J lost 4; bases outside the gene matches: 20. The CDR3 sequence is CASSPFPPGQGATGETQYF. The CDR3 DNA follows: TGTGCCAGCAGTCCCTTTCCCCCGGGACAGGGTGCCACCGGAGAGACCCAGTACTTC.

This clonotype has a handful of counts. The V call is TRBV5-6, the J call TRBJ1-4; D is possibly TRBD1 (6 bases). The CDR3 is 14 residues long. Per germline, CDR1 SGHDT and CDR2 YYEEEE. The V end lost 2 bases, the J end lost 7 bases, and 12 bases lay between the germline ends. CDR3 loop: CASSFGLGGEKLFF. CDR3 DNA sequence: TGTGCCAGCAGCTTTGGTCTAGGGGGTGAAAAACTGTTTTTT.

A note on this clonotype: A junction end diverges from the germline sequence, so it may reflect a read error. The genes are TRBV9 and TRBJ2-3; 11 nucleotides line up with TRBD2. The germline V gene has CDR1 SGDLS and CDR2 YYNGEE. There are 13 residues in the CDR3. Here the CDR3 DNA reads TGTGCCAGCAGCGAGGGGGGACTAGCGGAGATGCATTTT. Translated, it gives CASSEGGLAEMHF.

This chain connects TRBV28 to TRBJ2-1; D gene uncertain. Trimming cost V 8 bases and J 2 bases, with 7 bases left between them. Per the germline V gene, CDR1 is MDHEN and CDR2 is SYDVKM. CDR3 length: 12 amino acids. CDR3 nucleotide sequence: TGTGCCAGCGCTGATCCCTACAATGAGCAGTTCTTC. Protein product: CASADPYNEQFF.

The J gene is TRBJ1-1, the V gene TRBV28; no clear D. The CDR3 sequence is 13 residues long. Germline V lookup: CDR1 MDHEN, CDR2 SYDVKM. Between the trimmed V and J ends, which lost 7 bases and 11 bases, there was a span of 20 bases. The CDR3, as DNA: TGTGCCAGCAAACAAAACCGACACTTAGGGGCTTTCTTT. Residues: CASKQNRHLGAFF.

Many counts were recorded for this clonotype. The J gene is TRBJ2-3, the V gene TRBV7-8; no firm D call. CDR1 and CDR2 (germline): SGHVS, FQNEAQ. The V end was cut by 4 bases, the J end by 0 bases, with 11 bases between. This CDR3 region has 15 residues. CDR3 region: CASSSPPTSTDTQYF. CDR3 coding DNA: TGTGCCAGCAGCTCACCTCCGACCAGCACAGATACGCAGTATTTT.